The 6 T cell receptor beta chains presented below share a single source sample, sequenced in a study of graft-versus-host responses after intestinal transplantation. Antigen specificity for these receptors is unknown. The repertoire was sequenced with immunoSEQ multiplex PCR; TCRdb's copy has only in-frame clones and lacks some. In the table there are about 130,000 clones, more than 80% of which are singletons. The starting material was unstimulated CD4+ T cells sorted from spleen or lymph node cells, obtained before intestinal transplant. The receptors derive from a human donor who received an intestinal transplant.

The CDR3 is CASSATGTGLAKQYF. The CDR3 DNA is TGTGCCAGCAGTGCCACCGGGACAGGACTAGCCAAGCAGTACTTC. The V call is TRBV6-1, the J call TRBJ2-7; D is possibly TRBD1 or TRBD2 (8 bases each). Trimming took off 4 bases at V and 8 bases at J, with 21 bases between the two ends. CDR3 length: 15 residues. The germline CDR1 and CDR2 sequences are MNHNS and SASEGT.

The chain uses TRBV9 and TRBJ2-2, with D perhaps TRBD1 (6 bases). The CDR3 length is 15 residues. V was trimmed by 0 bases and J by 5 bases, leaving 11 bases between them. Germline assignment: CDR1 SGDLS and CDR2 YYNGEE. The chain's CDR3 is CASSVGPGETGELFF. The CDR3 DNA reads as TGTGCCAGCAGCGTAGGTCCAGGGGAGACCGGGGAGCTGTTTTTT.

This clone was counted a single time. The chain combines TRBV15 with TRBJ1-5; the match to TRBD1 covers 7 bases. V lost 2 bases to trimming and J lost 2 bases; unmatched junction nucleotides: 12. CDR1 LNHNV and CDR2 YYDKDF come from the germline V gene (reference sequence). The CDR3 loop spans 18 amino acids. In DNA, the CDR3 is TGTGCCACCAGCAGACGGGGGAGCTCAGGGGGGGGCAATCAGCCCCAGCATTTT. Its translation is CATSRRGSSGGGNQPQHF.

CDR3 coding DNA: TGTGCCAGCAGCCCCCTCGGGACAGGGTACCACGAGCAGTACTTC. Protein sequence: CASSPLGTGYHEQYF. The chain uses TRBV6-5 and TRBJ2-7, with 9 bases fitting TRBD1. The V gene's germline CDR1 is MNHEY and CDR2 SVGAGI. The CDR3 extends over 15 amino acids. J was trimmed by 5 bases and V by 6 bases; bases with no gene match: 11.

This CDR3 is CASSYGTSGADTQYF. The CDR3 region has the DNA TGTGCCAGCAGTTACGGGACTAGCGGGGCAGATACGCAGTATTTT. This chain uses TRBV6-6 with TRBJ2-3, with 13 bases aligning to TRBD2. V was pared by 2 bases and J by 4 bases, with 0 bases of the junction left unmatched. The germline V gene has CDR1 MNHNY and CDR2 SVGAGI (reference sequence). CDR3 length: 15 amino acids.

The gene calls are TRBV9 and TRBJ1-2; maybe TRBD1 (5 bases). Germline V gives CDR1 SGDLS, CDR2 YYNGEE. The CDR3 has 16 amino acids. The germline V and J ends were trimmed by 4 bases and 2 bases, with 18 bases remaining between them. The CDR3 DNA reads TGTGCCAGCAGCTCCCGACTTGACAGAGAGAACTATGGCTACACCTTC. This codes for CASSSRLDRENYGYTF. The full variable domain, in which reference TRBV9 and TRBJ1-2 provide the parts outside the CDR3, is DSGVTQTPKHLITATGQRVTLRCSPRSGDLSVYWYQQSLDQGLQFLIQYYNGEERAKGNILERFSAQQFPDLHSELNLSSLELGDSALYFCASSSRLDRENYGYTFGSGTRLTVV.